Below, 9 T cell receptor beta chains from the same sample are listed, as sequenced in a study of technical replicates of blood from several donors (TCRdb year 2017). Libraries came from the immunoSEQ multiplex PCR assay. TCRdb's version of the immuneACCESS table is confined to in-frame rearrangements and falls short of the full clone set. An unresolved V gene accounts for under half of the shortfall where checked; the remainder is of unknown origin. The sample records about 90,000 clones, about nine tenths of which are singletons. The top ten hold roughly 0.25% of the sample. Material: T cells isolated from PBMCs. The source of these receptors is a human donor in good health.

The chain uses TRBV6-6 and TRBJ2-2, with 9 bases aligning to TRBD2. The V and J ends lost 8 bases and 3 bases, in that order; junction bases with no gene match: 10. Germline V lookup: CDR1 MNHNY, CDR2 SVGAGI (reference sequence). This CDR3 is built from 16 residues. The DNA for the CDR3 is TGTGCCAGCGCCGAGGGGACTAGCTCCGACACCGGGGAGCTGTTTTTT. It is translated as CASAEGTSSDTGELFF.

This clone was counted only a few times. This chain joins TRBV15 and TRBJ1-1, with D tentatively TRBD1 (5 bases). Germline lookup yields CDR1 LNHNV and CDR2 YYDKDF (reference sequence). V shed 8 bases and J shed 11 bases, with 18 bases lying between them. The CDR3 runs 12 residues. The CDR3 bases are TGTGCCACCCGCGGCGGGACTCCCGAGGCTTTCTTT. Amino acid sequence: CATRGGTPEAFF.

This clone showed up just once. This chain links TRBV27 with TRBJ2-5, with D tentatively TRBD1 (6 bases). Trimming shortened V by 3 bases and J by 1 base, and 12 bases separated the two germline ends. The CDR3 loop spans 15 amino acids. Looked up from germline, CDR1 is MNHEY and CDR2 is SMNVEV (reference sequence). The DNA for the CDR3 is TGTGCCAGCAGTTTCGTCCAGGACAGCCAAGAGACCCAGTACTTC. This encodes CASSFVQDSQETQYF.

This clone was recorded once. This chain connects TRBV10-3 to TRBJ1-5; tentatively, D is TRBD1 (5 bases). The germline V and J ends were trimmed by 5 bases and 4 bases, with 6 bases remaining between them. The length of the CDR3 is 12 residues. Germline V gene sequence: CDR1 ENHRY, CDR2 SYGVKD. The chain's CDR3 is CAISQGNQPQHF. Here the CDR3 DNA reads TGTGCCATCAGTCAGGGAAATCAGCCCCAGCATTTT.

The rearrangement joins TRBV4-2 to TRBJ2-3; a weak D match, TRBD2 (6 bases). This CDR3 is 17 amino acids long. The V gene lost 1 base and the J gene lost 0 bases, with 14 bases spanning the gap. Germline lookup yields CDR1 LGHNA and CDR2 YNFKEQ. CDR3 sequence: CASSQGSGGASTDTQYF. The CDR3 region has the DNA TGTGCCAGCAGCCAAGGAAGTGGCGGGGCTAGCACAGATACGCAGTATTTT.

The V call is TRBV10-1, the J call TRBJ2-7; 14 bases agree with TRBD2. The J segment lost 3 bases and the V segment lost 2 bases, leaving 6 bases of the junction unmatched. The CDR3 runs to 17 residues. Per the germline V gene, CDR1 is WNHNN and CDR2 is SYGVQD (reference sequence). DNA of the CDR3: TGCGCCAGCAGTGAGCATCAGGGACTAGCGGGAGACTACGAGCAGTACTTC. Translating gives CASSEHQGLAGDYEQYF.

V usage is TRBV15 and J usage is TRBJ2-3; 10 positions match TRBD2. J was trimmed by 1 base and V by 1 base; bases with no gene match: 8. This CDR3 spans 18 amino acids. The V gene's germline CDR1 is LNHNV and CDR2 YYDKDF (reference sequence). CDR3 in amino acids: CATSRARTSGLGTDTQYF. The CDR3 DNA reads TGTGCCACCAGCAGAGCCCGGACTAGCGGATTGGGCACAGATACGCAGTATTTT.

The chain recombines TRBV28 with TRBJ1-2, with D perhaps matching TRBD1 (6 bases). Germline loops: CDR1 MDHEN, CDR2 SYDVKM. The CDR3 totals 16 residues. V lost 10 bases to trimming and J lost 5 bases, with 26 bases between them. CDR3: CATTPSDRPPRYGYTF. DNA for the CDR3: TGTGCCACCACCCCATCCGACAGGCCCCCGAGGTATGGCTACACCTTC.

This clone was seen just once. The rearrangement joins TRBV13 to TRBJ2-5, with 7 bases aligning to TRBD1. Trimming took 3 bases from V and 5 from J; bases not matched to a gene: 9. Germline V CDR1 and CDR2: PRHDT, FYEKMQ (reference sequence). This CDR3 comprises 15 residues. The CDR3 here is CASSFRDRERETQYF. The CDR3 DNA sequence: TGTGCCAGCAGCTTCCGGGACAGAGAACGGGAGACCCAGTACTTC.